This T cell receptor (beta chain) was captured by sequencing in a study of blood T cell repertoires in COVID-19. Across the whole study: Samples of COVID-19 (acute and convalescent) were obtained from the United States, Italy and Spain. Sources were T cells, B-cell-depleted T cells, or PBMCs; the material itself was cDNA or gDNA.

This clone was detected once. Seattle patients were enrolled during active infection and followed longitudinally. Per the authors' pipeline: Counts of nucleated cells, estimated from reference gene primer amplification, were obtained. The assay was immunoSEQ multiplex PCR, and TCRdb's table has in-frame clones only and misses some. V and J calls and clone size are those listed in that table; D and trimming were worked out from the DNA. The sample records a few hundred thousand clones, roughly 90% being singletons. The sample comprised peripheral blood. The sequence came from a man between 18 and 35 years old with COVID-19, enrolled during active disease.

The CDR3 DNA reads TGTGCCAGCAGCTTAGCTCTAGCGGAGTACAGCAATGAGCAGTTCTTC. Protein: CASSLALAEYSNEQFF. The V call is TRBV7-9, the J call TRBJ2-1; 7 bases fit TRBD2. The CDR3 has 16 amino acids. The J segment lost 6 bases and the V segment lost 0 bases, leaving 8 bases of the junction unmatched. The V gene's germline CDR1 is SEHNR and CDR2 FQNEAQ (reference sequence).